The next 3 T cell receptor beta chains were all read from a single sample in a study of blood T cell repertoires in COVID-19. Profiling relied on immunoSEQ multiplex PCR, and the TCRdb table lists in-frame clones only, not all of them. The repertoire holds about 360,000 clones, around 90% seen once, with approximately 2.1% in the top ten. The specimen was PBMCs or T cells enriched from blood (not recorded which). All receptors come from a woman in her forties with acute COVID-19.

This clone turned up a few times. The genes are TRBV3-1 (or the pseudogene TRBV3-2) and TRBJ1-2, with 9 nucleotides matching TRBD1. The J segment lost 8 bases and the V segment lost 2 bases, leaving 6 bases of the junction unmatched. CDR3 length: 14 residues. The germline CDR1 and CDR2 sequences are LGHDT and YNNKEL (reference sequence). CDR3 region: CASSQHRGPGGYTF. The CDR3 DNA is TGTGCCAGCAGCCAACACAGGGGGCCAGGAGGCTACACCTTC.

This CDR3 is CASSMAGYSNQPQHF. The DNA for the CDR3 is TGTGCCAGTAGTATGGCAGGATATAGCAATCAGCCCCAGCATTTT. The chain carries TRBV19 and TRBJ1-5; D is uncertain. This CDR3 comprises 15 residues. V lost 3 bases, J lost 0 bases, and 9 bases lay in between. Germline-derived CDR1 and CDR2 are LNHDA and SQIVND (reference sequence).

This clone has just one count. The V and J genes are TRBV30 and TRBJ2-3; no reliable D call. The CDR3 loop spans 14 amino acids. CDR1 and CDR2 (germline): GTSNPN, SVGIG (reference sequence). V lost 3 bases, J lost 4 bases, and 14 bases lay in between. CDR3 sequence reads: CAWSLGYVPDTQYF. In nucleotides, the CDR3 is TGTGCCTGGAGCTTGGGCTATGTCCCAGATACGCAGTATTTT.